A selection of T cell receptor beta chains follows, all from one sample in a study of Graves' ophthalmopathy and Graves' hyperthyroidism. TCRdb passed the multiplex PCR reads through MiXCR, listing each CDR3 protein once. The table has about 500,000 distinct CDR3 sequences, approximately 15% seen once. The sample was blood. The receptors derive from a woman between 25 and 40 years old with Graves' ophthalmopathy. Both conserved end residues are part of each CDR3. The D gene is left open where the match is weak. Clone size is not always given. Where it is, it says once, few, many or a class for expanded clones.

D,size,J,V,DNA,CDR3
TRBD2,many,TRBJ2-7,TRBV10-3,TGTGCCACCCGGGGAGGGAGCCCTAACGAGCAGTACTTC,CATRGGSPNEQYF
NA,NA,TRBJ1-3,TRBV11-2,TGTGCCAGCAGCTTAGGCATGATCCCTGGAAACACCATATATTTT,CASSLGMIPGNTIYF
NA,once,TRBJ1-2,TRBV24-1,TGTGCCACCAGTGACCGCGACACCTCCTACACCTTC,CATSDRDTSYTF
TRBD1,many,TRBJ1-5,TRBV2,TGTGCCAGCAGTTATACAGGGGGCCTAAGCAATCAGCCCCAGCATTTT,CASSYTGGLSNQPQHF
NA,many,TRBJ1-2,TRBV7-8,TGTGCCAGCAGCCCAATCGGCAGGGTCGGCTACACCTTC,CASSPIGRVGYTF
NA,few,TRBJ2-2,TRBV5-1,TGCGCCAGCAGCTTGGATCAGTCCACCGGGGAGCTGTTTTTT,CASSLDQSTGELFF
NA,many,TRBJ1-2,TRBV19,TGTGCCAGTAGTGCACCTAACAGGGATGACTACACCTTC,CASSAPNRDDYTF
TRBD1,many,TRBJ1-2,TRBV15,TGTGCCACCAGCAGAGATCGTGGGACAGGGGATGGCTACACCTTC,CATSRDRGTGDGYTF
NA,many,TRBJ2-7,TRBV30,TGTGCCTGGACGGGGGGCGAAGGATACGAGCAGTACTTC,CAWTGGEGYEQYF
NA,NA,TRBJ2-7,TRBV11-2,TGTGCCAGCAGCTTAGGAGGGACGGCAACCGACGAGCAGTACTTC,CASSLGGTATDEQYF
NA,few,TRBJ2-2,TRBV4-1,TGCGCCAGCAGACCTCCCCTAGCGCAGAGGACCGGGGAGCTGTTTTTT,CASRPPLAQRTGELFF
NA,many,TRBJ1-2,TRBV6-5,TGTGCCAGCAGTTACACCGAAGGGGCTGACCCTTACACCTTC,CASSYTEGADPYTF
NA,few,TRBJ2-7,TRBV4-1,TGCGCCAGCAGCCCCAAAGGGCTGGGGGCGGCTTCCTACGAGCAGTACTTC,CASSPKGLGAASYEQYF
NA,many,TRBJ2-7,TRBV28,TGTGCCAGCAGCCTGTTAGTGGGGGCGAGCGAGCAGTACTTC,CASSLLVGASEQYF
NA,NA,TRBJ1-1,TRBV9,TGTGCCAGCAGCGTAGATTCCGCAGGGGTGACTGAAGCTTTCTTT,CASSVDSAGVTEAFF
TRBD1,once,TRBJ1-1,TRBV30,TGTGCCTGGAGGGGACCCCCACGGCAGGGGGCATTTCGAGAAGTGAACACTGAAGCTTTCTTT,CAWRGPPRQGAFREVNTEAFF
NA,many,TRBJ2-7,TRBV30,TGTGCCTGGAGTGGTAGCGGCCGCTCCTACGAGCAGTACTTC,CAWSGSGRSYEQYF
NA,many,TRBJ1-5,TRBV12-3/TRBV12-4,TGTGCCAGCAGTTTAGTGGGGCCCCATCAGCCCCAGCATTTT,CASSLVGPHQPQHF
NA,many,TRBJ2-7,TRBV2,TGTGCCAGCAGTCTCGGGGGGCCATCCACCTACGAGCAGTACTTC,CASSLGGPSTYEQYF
TRBD1,many,TRBJ2-7,TRBV10-3,TGTGCCATCAGTGACCCCGGGACAGATTACGAGCAGTACTTC,CAISDPGTDYEQYF